A single sample is the source of the 2 T cell receptor beta chains below, sequenced in a study of CD8+ T cells in alopecia areata. Following extraction, RNA underwent reverse transcription to cDNA, which served as the sequencing template. TCRdb keeps only in-frame clones here, not all; method: immunoSEQ multiplex PCR. The sample holds roughly 150,000 clones, 45% to 60% seen once. Sequencing used CD4+ T cells sorted from blood. These receptors originate from a human donor with alopecia areata.

The chain employs TRBV29-1 and TRBJ2-3; possibly TRBD2 for D (5 bases). The germline CDR1 and CDR2 sequences are SQVTM and ANQGSEA. The CDR3 has 12 amino acids. Trimming took 6 bases from V and 6 from J, leaving 13 bases between them. The CDR3 region is CSVLGPPDTQYF. In DNA form, the CDR3 reads TGCAGCGTACTAGGGCCCCCGGATACGCAGTATTTT.

The gene calls are TRBV5-4 and TRBJ2-5; 10 bases fit TRBD2. Germline assignment: CDR1 SGHNT and CDR2 YYREEE (reference sequence). This CDR3 is built from 15 residues. After removal of 3 bases from V and 6 bases from J, the junction contained 8 bases not matched to a gene. CDR3 sequence: CASSSLLAGDQTQYF. As DNA, the CDR3 is TGTGCCAGCAGCTCACTTCTAGCGGGAGATCAGACCCAGTACTTC.